Following are 15 T cell receptor beta chains from one sample sequenced in a study of shared clonotypes between healthy human individuals. Terminally differentiated effector memory CD45RA+ cells were left out of the naive CD8 fraction, which was CD45RO-negative and positively selected for CCR7. TCRdb's copy holds only in-frame clones and misses some; the assay was immunoSEQ multiplex PCR. The sample contains 500,000 to 700,000 clones, about 95% of which appear only once. Sequencing was performed on naive CD8+ T cells sorted from blood. These receptors all stem from a woman under 40 in good health.

This clone appeared a single time. The V gene is TRBV27, the J gene TRBJ2-7; 9 positions match TRBD1. Germline CDR1 and CDR2: MNHEY and SMNVEV (reference sequence). Trimming cost V 5 bases and J 2 bases; bases outside gene matches: 7. The CDR3 length is 15 residues. The CDR3 nucleotides read TGTGCCAGCAGTCCTGCCGGGACAGGGACCTACGAGCAGTACTTC. Amino acid sequence: CASSPAGTGTYEQYF.

The chain is built from TRBV7-9 and TRBJ1-1, with D uncertain. Trimming stripped 6 bases from V and 11 bases from J, with 13 bases between. The germline gives CDR1 SEHNR, CDR2 FQNEAQ (reference sequence). The CDR3 runs to 11 residues. CDR3 residues: CASSQDLGAFF. In DNA form, the CDR3 reads TGTGCCAGCAGTCAGGACCTCGGGGCTTTCTTT.

This clone was observed once. The gene calls are TRBV2 and TRBJ1-2; D not certain. The CDR3 is 17 amino acids. Trimming removed 6 bases from V and 4 bases from J, with 24 bases in between. CDR1 is SNHLY and CDR2 is FYNNEI in the germline V gene. For the CDR3, the DNA is TGTGCCAGCAGCCCCCCTAGGGCAGGCAAACCTCCCTATGGCTACACCTTC. Protein sequence: CASSPPRAGKPPYGYTF.

V gene TRBV15 combines with J gene TRBJ1-5; D may be TRBD1 (5 bases). Germline loops: CDR1 LNHNV, CDR2 YYDKDF (reference sequence). The CDR3 extends over 14 amino acids. The ends were cut back, 7 bases at V and 6 bases at J, with 16 bases in the middle. The CDR3 sequence is CATMDSSGSQPQHF. CDR3 coding DNA: TGTGCCACCATGGACTCCTCAGGGTCTCAGCCCCAGCATTTT.

The chain employs TRBV29-1 and TRBJ1-2; tentative D call: TRBD1 (6 bases). The CDR3 covers 11 residues. Germline V gene lookup returns CDR1 SQVTM and CDR2 ANQGSEA. Trimming took 7 bases from V and 10 from J, leaving 16 bases between them. CDR3 residues: CSALGTTYYTF. For the CDR3, the DNA is TGCAGCGCCCTCGGGACAACCTACTACACCTTC.

This chain uses TRBV7-8 with TRBJ1-1; D is unclear. The V end lost 6 bases, the J end lost 0 bases, and 8 bases lay between the germline ends. Germline CDR1 is SGHVS and CDR2 is FQNEAQ. This CDR3 comprises 13 residues. CDR3 bases: TGTGCCAGCAGGTCGGGGATGAACACTGAAGCTTTCTTT. Translated: CASRSGMNTEAFF. Based on the CDR3 plus reference TRBV7-8 and TRBJ1-1, the full variable domain is GAGVSQSPRYKVAKRGQDVALRCDPISGHVSLFWYQQALGQGPEFLTYFQNEAQLDKSGLPSDRFFAERPEGSVSTLKIQRTQQEDSAVYLCASRSGMNTEAFFGQGTRLTVV.

The genes are TRBV5-4 and TRBJ1-1; no definite D call. The CDR3 sequence is 11 residues long. Germline V gives CDR1 SGHNT, CDR2 YYREEE (reference sequence). V gave up 5 bases and J gave up 4 bases, with 6 bases separating them. The chain's CDR3 is CASREGTEAFF. The CDR3 bases are TGTGCCAGCAGAGAGGGCACTGAAGCTTTCTTT.

J is TRBJ2-7 and V is TRBV7-9; 9 positions agree with TRBD1. After removal of 1 base from V and 0 bases from J, the junction contained 10 bases not matched to a gene. This CDR3 is built from 18 residues. Germline V gene sequence: CDR1 SEHNR, CDR2 FQNEAQ (reference sequence). CDR3 sequence: CASSLDAGTGKSSYEQYF. In nucleotides, the CDR3 is TGTGCCAGCAGCTTAGACGCGGGGACAGGGAAGAGCTCCTACGAGCAGTACTTC.

The chain joins TRBV4-2 to TRBJ2-3; D call uncertain. The CDR3 extends over 14 amino acids. CDR1 and CDR2 from the germline V gene are LGHNA and YNFKEQ. The V gene lost 0 bases and the J gene lost 2 bases, with 6 bases spanning the gap. DNA of the CDR3: TGTGCCAGCAGCCAAGAAAGACTCACAGATACGCAGTATTTT. Translation: CASSQERLTDTQYF.

The J gene is TRBJ2-3, the V gene TRBV12-5, with D unresolved. The V and J ends lost 4 bases and 6 bases respectively, with 20 bases between them. The CDR3 runs 16 residues. From germline, CDR1 is LGHNT and CDR2 FRNRAP. In nucleotides, the CDR3 is TGTGCTAGTGGTTCAACCGCTAGTATCGCCCCTGATACGCAGTATTTT. Its protein product is CASGSTASIAPDTQYF.

The chain uses TRBV27 and TRBJ1-1, with D perhaps matching TRBD1 (6 bases). Germline CDR1 MNHEY, CDR2 SMNVEV (reference sequence). Trimming left V 1 base short and J 3 bases short, with 9 bases between. This CDR3 has 14 amino acids. The CDR3 DNA is TGTGCCAGCAGTTTATTAGGGGGGGACACTGAAGCTTTCTTT. Its translation: CASSLLGGDTEAFF.

The V and J genes are TRBV6-5 and TRBJ2-3, with 7 bases matching TRBD2. Trimming took 0 bases from V and 1 from J; bases not matched to a gene: 4. The CDR3 is 16 residues long. Germline CDR1 MNHEY, CDR2 SVGAGI. This chain's CDR3 is CASSYSGGFGTDTQYF. Written as DNA, the CDR3 is TGTGCCAGCAGTTACTCCGGGGGGTTCGGCACAGATACGCAGTATTTT.

V and J are TRBV2 and TRBJ2-1; a weak D match, TRBD1 (6 bases). Trimming stripped 6 bases from V and 4 bases from J, with 13 bases between. CDR3 length: 14 residues. CDR1 is SNHLY and CDR2 is FYNNEI in the germline V gene. The CDR3 sequence is CASSVYQGYNEQFF. CDR3 in DNA: TGTGCCAGCAGCGTATACCAGGGGTACAATGAGCAGTTCTTC.

The rearrangement links TRBV5-6 to TRBJ2-7; D uncertain. V shed 2 bases and J shed 5 bases, with 8 bases lying between them. Germline values: CDR1 SGHDT, CDR2 YYEEEE. This CDR3 is 12 amino acids long. The chain's CDR3 is CASSFSGNEQYF. The CDR3 DNA reads as TGTGCCAGCAGCTTTTCAGGTAACGAGCAGTACTTC.

The chain recombines TRBV4-1 with TRBJ2-1, with D possibly TRBD2 on 6 matching bases. The V gene lost 4 bases and the J gene lost 7 bases, with 17 bases spanning the gap. Germline V CDR1 and CDR2: MGHRA, YSYEKL. This CDR3 region has 15 residues. CDR3 sequence (DNA): TGCGCCAGCAGCCCAGGGACTCCTCCCCTGAATGAGCAGTTCTTC. As protein: CASSPGTPPLNEQFF.